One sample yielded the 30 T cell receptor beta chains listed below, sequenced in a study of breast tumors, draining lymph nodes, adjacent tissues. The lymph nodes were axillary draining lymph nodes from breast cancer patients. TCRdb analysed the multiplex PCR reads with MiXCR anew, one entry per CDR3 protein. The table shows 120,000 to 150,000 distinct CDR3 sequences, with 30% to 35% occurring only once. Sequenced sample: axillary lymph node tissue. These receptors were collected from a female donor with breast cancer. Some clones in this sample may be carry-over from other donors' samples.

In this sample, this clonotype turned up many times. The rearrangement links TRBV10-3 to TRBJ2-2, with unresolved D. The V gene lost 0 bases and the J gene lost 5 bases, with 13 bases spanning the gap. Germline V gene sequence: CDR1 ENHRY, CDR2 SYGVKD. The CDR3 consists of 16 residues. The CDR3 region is CAISESGVTGTGELFF. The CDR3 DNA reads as TGTGCCATCAGTGAGTCTGGGGTCACCGGTACCGGGGAGCTGTTTTTT.

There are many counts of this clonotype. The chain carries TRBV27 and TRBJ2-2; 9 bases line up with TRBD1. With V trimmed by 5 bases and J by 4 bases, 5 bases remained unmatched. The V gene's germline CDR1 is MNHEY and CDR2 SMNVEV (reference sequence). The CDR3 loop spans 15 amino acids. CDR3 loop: CASSLGTGITGELFF. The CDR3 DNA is TGTGCCAGCAGTCTTGGGACAGGGATCACCGGGGAGCTGTTTTTT.

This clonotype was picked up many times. CDR3 loop: CASSQDGPGVQETQYF. CDR3 bases: TGCGCCAGCAGCCAAGATGGCCCAGGGGTTCAAGAGACCCAGTACTTC. The V call is TRBV4-3, the J call TRBJ2-5; TRBD1 is a possible D gene (6 bases). Trimming took 0 bases from V and 2 from J, leaving 13 bases between them. In germline, CDR1 is LGHNA, CDR2 YSLEER. This CDR3 contains 16 residues.

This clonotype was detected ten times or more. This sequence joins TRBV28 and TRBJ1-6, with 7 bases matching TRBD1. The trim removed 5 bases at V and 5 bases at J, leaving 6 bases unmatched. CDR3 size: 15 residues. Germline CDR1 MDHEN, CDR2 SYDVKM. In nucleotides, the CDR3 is TGTGCCAGCAGTCCCCCCAGGGGGAATAATTCACCCCTCCACTTT. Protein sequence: CASSPPRGNNSPLHF.

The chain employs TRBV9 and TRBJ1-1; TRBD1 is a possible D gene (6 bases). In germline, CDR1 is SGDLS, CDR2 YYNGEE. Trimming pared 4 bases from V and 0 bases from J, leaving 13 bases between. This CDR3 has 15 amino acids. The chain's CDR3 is CASSRWTEMNTEAFF. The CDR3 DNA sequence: TGTGCCAGCAGCCGATGGACAGAGATGAACACTGAAGCTTTCTTT.

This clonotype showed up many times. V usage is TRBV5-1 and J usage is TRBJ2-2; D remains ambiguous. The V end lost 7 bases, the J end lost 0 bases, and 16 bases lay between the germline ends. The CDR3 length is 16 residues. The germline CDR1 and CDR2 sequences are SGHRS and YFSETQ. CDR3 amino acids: CASAFTLISNTGELFF. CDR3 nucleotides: TGCGCCAGCGCGTTTACTCTCATTTCGAACACCGGGGAGCTGTTTTTT.

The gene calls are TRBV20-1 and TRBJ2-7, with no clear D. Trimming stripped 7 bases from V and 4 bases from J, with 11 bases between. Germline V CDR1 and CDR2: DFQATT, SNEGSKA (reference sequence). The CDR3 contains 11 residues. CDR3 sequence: CSVGISYEQYF. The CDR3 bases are TGCAGTGTAGGCATCAGTTACGAGCAGTACTTC.

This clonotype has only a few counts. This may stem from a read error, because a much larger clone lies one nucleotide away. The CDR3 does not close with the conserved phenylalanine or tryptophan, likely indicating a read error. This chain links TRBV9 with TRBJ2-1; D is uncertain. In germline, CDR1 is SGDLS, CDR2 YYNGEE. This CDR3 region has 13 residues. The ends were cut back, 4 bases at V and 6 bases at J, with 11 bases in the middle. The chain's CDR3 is CASSPRGINEQFS. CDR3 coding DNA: TGTGCCAGCAGCCCGAGAGGAATCAATGAGCAGTTCTCC.

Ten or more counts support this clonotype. CDR3 amino acids: CASSQVSEKLFF. The CDR3 DNA reads TGTGCCAGCAGCCAAGTATCCGAAAAACTGTTTTTT. The chain employs TRBV14 and TRBJ1-4, with D hard to call. V lost 1 base and J lost 8, with 5 bases in between. The CDR3 has 12 residues. In germline, CDR1 is SGHDN, CDR2 FVKESK.

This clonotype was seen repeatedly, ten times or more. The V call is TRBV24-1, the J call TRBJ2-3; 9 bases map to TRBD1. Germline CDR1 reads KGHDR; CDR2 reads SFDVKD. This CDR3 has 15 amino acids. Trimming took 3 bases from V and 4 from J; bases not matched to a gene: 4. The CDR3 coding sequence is TGTGCCACCAGTGATCGAGGGACAGGGCCAGATACGCAGTATTTT. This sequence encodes CATSDRGTGPDTQYF.

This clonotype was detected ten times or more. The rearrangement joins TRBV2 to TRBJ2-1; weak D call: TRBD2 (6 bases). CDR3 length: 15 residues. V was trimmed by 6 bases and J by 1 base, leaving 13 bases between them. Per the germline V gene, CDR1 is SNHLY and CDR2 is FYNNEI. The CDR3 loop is CASSDRGISYNEQFF. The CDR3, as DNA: TGTGCCAGCAGCGACCGCGGGATATCCTACAATGAGCAGTTCTTC.

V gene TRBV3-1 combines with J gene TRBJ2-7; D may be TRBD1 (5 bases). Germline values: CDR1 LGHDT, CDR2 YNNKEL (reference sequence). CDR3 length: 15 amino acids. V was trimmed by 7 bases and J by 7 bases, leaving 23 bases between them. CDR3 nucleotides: TGTGCCAGCACCCCAGGGTCCAGGTCGTATTGGGAGCAGTACGTC. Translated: CASTPGSRSYWEQYV.

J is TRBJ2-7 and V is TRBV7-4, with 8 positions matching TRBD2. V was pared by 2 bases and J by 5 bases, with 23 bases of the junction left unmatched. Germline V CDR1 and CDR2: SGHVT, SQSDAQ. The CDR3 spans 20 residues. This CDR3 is CASSLMSERGSPSPLDEQYV. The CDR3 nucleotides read TGTGCCAGCAGCTTAATGTCGGAGCGGGGGTCCCCCTCCCCCTTAGACGAGCAGTACGTC.

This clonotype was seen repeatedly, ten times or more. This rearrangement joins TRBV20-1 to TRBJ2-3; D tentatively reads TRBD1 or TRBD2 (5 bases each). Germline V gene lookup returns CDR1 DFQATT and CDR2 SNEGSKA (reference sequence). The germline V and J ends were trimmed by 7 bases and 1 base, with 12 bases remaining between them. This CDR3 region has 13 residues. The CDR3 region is CSVWQGGTDTQYF. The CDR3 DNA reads TGCAGTGTTTGGCAGGGAGGCACAGATACGCAGTATTTT.

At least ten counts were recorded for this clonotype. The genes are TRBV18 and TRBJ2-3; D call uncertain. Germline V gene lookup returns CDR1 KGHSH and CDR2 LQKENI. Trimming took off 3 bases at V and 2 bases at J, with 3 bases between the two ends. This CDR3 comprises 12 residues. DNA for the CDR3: TGTGCCAGCTCACCCGACACAGATACGCAGTATTTT. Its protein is CASSPDTDTQYF.

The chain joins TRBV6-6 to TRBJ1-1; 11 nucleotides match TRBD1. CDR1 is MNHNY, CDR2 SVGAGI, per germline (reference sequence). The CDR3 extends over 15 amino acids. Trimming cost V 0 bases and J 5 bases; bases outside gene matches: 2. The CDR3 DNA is TGTGCCAGCAGTTACTCCGGGACAGGGGGAACTGAAGCTTTCTTT. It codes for CASSYSGTGGTEAFF.

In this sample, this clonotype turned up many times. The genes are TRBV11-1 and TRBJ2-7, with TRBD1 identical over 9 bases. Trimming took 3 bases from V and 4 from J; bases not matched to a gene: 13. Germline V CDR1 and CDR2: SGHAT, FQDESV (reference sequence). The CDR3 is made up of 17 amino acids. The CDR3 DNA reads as TGTGCCAGCAGCTTGAACTTTCCCGGGACAGGGATATACGAGCAGTACGTC. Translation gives CASSLNFPGTGIYEQYV.

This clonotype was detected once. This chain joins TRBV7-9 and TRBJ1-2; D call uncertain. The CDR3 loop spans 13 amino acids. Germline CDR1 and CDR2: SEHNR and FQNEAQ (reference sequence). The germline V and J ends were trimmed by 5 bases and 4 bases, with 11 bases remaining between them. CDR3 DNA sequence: TGTGCCAGCAGCACCGACGGCCGCTATGGCTACACCTTC. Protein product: CASSTDGRYGYTF.

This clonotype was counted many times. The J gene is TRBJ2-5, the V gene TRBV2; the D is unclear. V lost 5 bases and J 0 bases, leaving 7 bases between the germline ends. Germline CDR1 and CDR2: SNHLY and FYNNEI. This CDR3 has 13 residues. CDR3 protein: CASSPTYQETQYF. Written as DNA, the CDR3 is TGTGCCAGCAGTCCAACGTACCAAGAGACCCAGTACTTC.

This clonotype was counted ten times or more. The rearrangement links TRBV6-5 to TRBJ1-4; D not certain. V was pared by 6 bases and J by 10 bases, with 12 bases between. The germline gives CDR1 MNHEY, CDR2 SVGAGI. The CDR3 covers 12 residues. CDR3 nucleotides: TGTGCCAGCAGCCCCGGGCCGGGAAAACTGTTTTTT. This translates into CASSPGPGKLFF.

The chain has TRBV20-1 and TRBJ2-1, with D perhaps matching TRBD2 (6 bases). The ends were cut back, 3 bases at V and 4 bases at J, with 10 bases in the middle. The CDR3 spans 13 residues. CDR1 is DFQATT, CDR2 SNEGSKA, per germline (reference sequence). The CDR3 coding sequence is TGCAGTGCTAGCAACGGGAGATACAATGAGCAGTTCTTC. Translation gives CSASNGRYNEQFF.

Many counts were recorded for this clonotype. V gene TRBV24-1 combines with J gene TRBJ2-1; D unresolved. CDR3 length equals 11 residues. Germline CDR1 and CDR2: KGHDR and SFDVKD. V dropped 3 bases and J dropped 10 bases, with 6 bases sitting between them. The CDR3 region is CATSDAEEQFF. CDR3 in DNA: TGTGCCACCAGTGATGCAGAGGAGCAGTTCTTC.

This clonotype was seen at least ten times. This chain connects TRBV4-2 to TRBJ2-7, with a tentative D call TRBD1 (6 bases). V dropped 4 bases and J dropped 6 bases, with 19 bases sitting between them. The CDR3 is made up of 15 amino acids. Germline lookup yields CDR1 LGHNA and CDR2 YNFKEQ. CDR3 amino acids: CASSREQGQGAEQYF. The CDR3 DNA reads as TGTGCCAGCAGCCGCGAACAGGGTCAGGGTGCCGAGCAGTACTTC.

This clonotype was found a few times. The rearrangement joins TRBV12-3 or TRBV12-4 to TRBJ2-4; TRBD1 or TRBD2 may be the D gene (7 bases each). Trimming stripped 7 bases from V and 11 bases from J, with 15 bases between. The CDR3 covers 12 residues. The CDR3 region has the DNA TGTGCCAGCACCTACCCAGGGGGGGTTCAGTACTTC. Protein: CASTYPGGVQYF.

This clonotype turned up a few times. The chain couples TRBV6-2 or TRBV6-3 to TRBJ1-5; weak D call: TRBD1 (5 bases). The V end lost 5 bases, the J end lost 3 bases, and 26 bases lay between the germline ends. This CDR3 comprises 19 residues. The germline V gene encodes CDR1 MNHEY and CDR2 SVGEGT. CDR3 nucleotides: TGTGCCAGCAGTCACGGGGGGATCCGGGGAGGGGCGCTCAATCAGCCCCAGCATTTT. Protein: CASSHGGIRGGALNQPQHF.

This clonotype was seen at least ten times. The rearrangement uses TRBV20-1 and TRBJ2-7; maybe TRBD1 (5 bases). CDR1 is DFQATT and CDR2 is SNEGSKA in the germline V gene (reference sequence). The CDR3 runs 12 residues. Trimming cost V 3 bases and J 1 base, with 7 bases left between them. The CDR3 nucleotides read TGCAGTGCTAGCGACAGTTCCTACGAGCAGTACTTC. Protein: CSASDSSYEQYF.

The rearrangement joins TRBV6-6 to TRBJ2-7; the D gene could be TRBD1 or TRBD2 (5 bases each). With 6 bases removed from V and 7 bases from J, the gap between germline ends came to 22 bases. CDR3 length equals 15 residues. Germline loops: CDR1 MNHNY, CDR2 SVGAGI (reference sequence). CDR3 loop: CASSSGLSSYNEQYF. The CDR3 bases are TGTGCCAGCAGCTCGGGGCTAAGCTCCTACAATGAGCAGTACTTC.

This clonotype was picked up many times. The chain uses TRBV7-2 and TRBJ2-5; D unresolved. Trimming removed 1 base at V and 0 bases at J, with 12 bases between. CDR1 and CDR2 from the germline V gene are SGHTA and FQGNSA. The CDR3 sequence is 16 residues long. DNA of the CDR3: TGTGCCAGCAGCTTAGGAGGAAAGGGTTACCAAGAGACCCAGTACTTC. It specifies CASSLGGKGYQETQYF.

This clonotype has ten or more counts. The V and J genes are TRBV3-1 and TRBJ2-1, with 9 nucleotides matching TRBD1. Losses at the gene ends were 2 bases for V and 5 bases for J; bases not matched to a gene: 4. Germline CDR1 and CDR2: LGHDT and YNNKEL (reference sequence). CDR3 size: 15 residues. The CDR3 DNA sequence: TGTGCCAGCAGCCAATGGGGGACAGGGAACAATGAGCAGTTCTTC. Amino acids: CASSQWGTGNNEQFF.

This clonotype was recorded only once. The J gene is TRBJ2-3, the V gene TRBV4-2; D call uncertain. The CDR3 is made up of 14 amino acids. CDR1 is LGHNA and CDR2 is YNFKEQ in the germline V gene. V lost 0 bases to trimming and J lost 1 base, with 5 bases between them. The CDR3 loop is CASSQDRGTDTQYF. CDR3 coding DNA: TGTGCCAGCAGCCAAGATCGGGGCACAGATACGCAGTATTTT.